This T cell receptor beta chain was identified in a study of tumor-infiltrating lymphocytes in primary liver carcinoma. The CDR3 loop spans 14 amino acids. Germline V lookup: CDR1 SGHNT, CDR2 YYREEE (reference sequence). The V and J ends lost 4 bases and 6 bases respectively, with 17 bases between them. It was from around 20-30 mg of unsorted bulk tissue that RNA and DNA were co-extracted. From around 530 ng of total RNA, TCR beta-specific cDNA was reverse-transcribed using a constant-region primer. Three-round nested multiplex PCR performed with slightly modified ARM-PCR produced the TCR beta libraries. The opening two PCR rounds, about 11 cycles each, paired TRBV1-TRBV30 forward primers with a C-beta reverse primer. TCRdb passed the multiplex PCR reads through MiXCR, listing each CDR3 protein once. The sample lists roughly 70,000 distinct CDR3 sequences, roughly two thirds occurring once. This clonotype was seen a few times.

This TCR was sampled from a man aged 40-50 years with primary liver carcinoma and hepatitis B virus infection. V gene TRBV5-4 combines with J gene TRBJ2-7; D gene unclear. Specimen: liver tumor tissue from sampling region 4. Noted subset: tumor region T4, right-lateral pole. This CDR3 reads CASSPDFSSSEQYF. The CDR3 DNA is TGTGCCAGCAGCCCCGACTTCTCATCCAGCGAGCAGTACTTC.